These 32 T cell receptor beta chains originate from one sample sequenced in a study of blood T cell repertoires in COVID-19. Repertoires were generated with immunoSEQ multiplex PCR, while TCRdb's copy carries only in-frame clones and drops some. The sample has tens of thousands of clones, roughly 89% seen once. The specimen sequenced was peripheral blood. Source of these receptors: a woman aged 50 to 65 in a cohort sampled during active COVID-19.

V gene TRBV29-1 combines with J gene TRBJ2-1; D unclear. Germline CDR1 and CDR2: SQVTM and ANQGSEA. CDR3 size: 11 residues. V was cut by 6 bases and J by 3 bases, with 6 bases left in between. The CDR3 here is CSVPGYNEQFF. As DNA, the CDR3 is TGCAGCGTACCAGGCTACAATGAGCAGTTCTTC.

The chain links TRBV4-2 to TRBJ1-1; no definite D call. V was clipped by 1 base and J by 1 base, with 10 bases between them. Germline V gene data show CDR1 as LGHNA and CDR2 as YNFKEQ. The CDR3 length is 15 residues. CDR3 amino acids: CASSQGPGGNTEAFF. Written as DNA, the CDR3 is TGTGCCAGCAGCCAAGGTCCAGGAGGGAACACTGAAGCTTTCTTT.

Concerning this clone: The germline gene is not matched at one end of the junction; a read error may be the cause. V usage is TRBV7-7 and J usage is TRBJ2-2; 11 nucleotides agree with TRBD2. The CDR3 totals 16 residues. Germline V gene data show CDR1 as SSHAT and CDR2 as FNYEAQ (reference sequence). The CDR3 nucleotides are TGTGCTAGCAGCCGGGGGACTAGCGGCAACACCGGGGAGCTGTTTTTT. As protein: CASSRGTSGNTGELFF.

The gene calls are TRBV6-4 and TRBJ2-1; D remains ambiguous. The germline V gene encodes CDR1 MRHNA and CDR2 SNTAGT. Between the trimmed V and J ends, which lost 6 bases and 0 bases, there was a span of 6 bases. The CDR3 extends over 13 amino acids. CDR3 sequence (DNA): TGTGCCAGCAGCGGTAGCTCCTACAATGAGCAGTTCTTC. It is translated as CASSGSSYNEQFF.

The V gene is TRBV15, the J gene TRBJ2-1; 9 bases align to TRBD2. Losses at the gene ends were 0 bases for V and 6 bases for J; bases not matched to a gene: 12. The CDR3 consists of 18 residues. The germline V gene encodes CDR1 LNHNV and CDR2 YYDKDF (reference sequence). In DNA form, the CDR3 reads TGTGCCACCAGCAGAGAACTATCCCCTAGCGGGAAAGGCAATGAGCAGTTCTTC. The encoded protein is CATSRELSPSGKGNEQFF.

This clone was detected only a few times. The chain has TRBV19 and TRBJ1-5; no reliable D call. CDR3 length: 15 amino acids. V was pared by 5 bases and J by 4 bases, with 15 bases between. Germline-derived CDR1 and CDR2 are LNHDA and SQIVND (reference sequence). DNA for the CDR3: TGTGCCAGTAGTCCGGCGGGCAGAGAGAATCAGCCCCAGCATTTT. Its protein product is CASSPAGRENQPQHF.

V usage is TRBV4-1 and J usage is TRBJ1-5, with D maybe TRBD1 (5 bases). In germline, CDR1 is MGHRA, CDR2 YSYEKL. Trimming shortened V by 2 bases and J by 1 base, and 9 bases separated the two germline ends. The CDR3 is 15 amino acids. CDR3 amino acids: CASSQTGLSNQPQHF. The CDR3 bases are TGCGCCAGCAGCCAAACAGGCCTGAGCAATCAGCCCCAGCATTTT.

The chain combines TRBV5-1 with TRBJ1-1; D unresolved. The CDR3 totals 14 residues. V lost 9 bases to trimming and J lost 3 bases, with 18 bases between them. Germline V gives CDR1 SGHRS, CDR2 YFSETQ. CDR3 amino acids: CATTLGGPHTEAFF. CDR3 nucleotide sequence: TGCGCCACCACGTTGGGAGGGCCCCACACTGAAGCTTTCTTT. The full variable domain, rest sourced from reference TRBV5-1 and TRBJ1-1, is KAGVTQTPRYLIKTRGQQVTLSCSPISGHRSVSWYQQTPGQGLQFLFEYFSETQRNKGNFPGRFSGRQFSNSRSEMNVSTLELGDSALYLCATTLGGPHTEAFFGQGTRLTVV.

This chain links TRBV28 with TRBJ2-3; 11 bases are a match to TRBD2. The CDR3 sequence is 16 residues long. Germline V CDR1 and CDR2: MDHEN, SYDVKM. V gave up 3 bases and J gave up 8 bases; unmatched junction bases: 10. The CDR3 DNA sequence: TGTGCCAGCAGTTTTGGTAGCGGGAGGGCCGAAAGTACGCAGTATTTT. It yields the protein CASSFGSGRAESTQYF.

V gene TRBV6-5 combines with J gene TRBJ1-3; D ambiguous. The germline gives CDR1 MNHEY, CDR2 SVGAGI. The V and J ends lost 0 bases and 11 bases respectively, with 17 bases between them. CDR3 size: 15 residues. The CDR3 DNA follows: TGTGCCAGCAGTTACTCCGCAGCGGGCGAGGGCCCCATATATTTT. As protein: CASSYSAAGEGPIYF.

CDR3 nucleotide sequence: TGTGCCAGCAGCGGGGGGACAGGGGGAGGAAAACTGTTTTTT. Translated, it gives CASSGGTGGGKLFF. This rearrangement joins TRBV27 to TRBJ1-4; 11 bases fit TRBD1. Germline V gene data show CDR1 as MNHEY and CDR2 as SMNVEV (reference sequence). V gave up 6 bases and J gave up 10 bases; unmatched junction bases: 7. CDR3 length: 14 amino acids.

The CDR3 reads CASSSAGAYEQYF. DNA for the CDR3: TGTGCCAGCAGTTCTGCGGGAGCGTACGAGCAGTACTTC. The chain combines TRBV12-3 or TRBV12-4 with TRBJ2-7; 7 nucleotides align to TRBD2. The CDR3 is made up of 13 amino acids. Trimming took 4 bases from V and 4 from J; bases not matched to a gene: 4.

The genes are TRBV18 and TRBJ2-7, with D maybe TRBD1 (5 bases). Germline-derived CDR1 and CDR2 are KGHSH and LQKENI. This CDR3 comprises 16 residues. V was trimmed by 3 bases and J by 1 base, leaving 16 bases between them. As DNA, the CDR3 is TGTGCCAGCTCACCGAACAAACTCGACAGTTCCTACGAGCAGTACTTC. Translating gives CASSPNKLDSSYEQYF.

This chain uses TRBV6-6 with TRBJ1-1; unclear D gene. Germline CDR1 is MNHNY and CDR2 is SVGAGI (reference sequence). V was pared by 6 bases and J by 1 base, with 15 bases between. This CDR3 contains 15 residues. CDR3 protein: CASSPEGFGNTEAFF. The CDR3 bases are TGTGCCAGCAGCCCCGAGGGTTTCGGGAACACTGAAGCTTTCTTT.

V is TRBV4-2 and J is TRBJ2-3; 13 bases agree with TRBD2. The V gene end was trimmed by 3 bases and the J gene end by 2 bases; junction bases not matched to a gene: 8. Germline V CDR1 and CDR2: LGHNA, YNFKEQ. The CDR3 covers 18 residues. The CDR3 protein is CASSQSGLAGAITDTQYF. The CDR3 bases are TGTGCCAGCAGCCAGTCAGGACTAGCGGGGGCAATCACAGATACGCAGTATTTT.

The gene calls are TRBV3-1 (or the pseudogene TRBV3-2) and TRBJ2-5, with 9 bases matching TRBD2. Trimming at V came to 1 base and at J to 2 bases, leaving 5 bases not matched to a gene. There are 16 residues in the CDR3. Germline CDR1 and CDR2: LGHDT and YNNKEL (reference sequence). The CDR3 region is CASSQVRLAGQETQYF. Here the CDR3 DNA reads TGTGCCAGCAGCCAAGTCAGGCTAGCGGGGCAAGAGACCCAGTACTTC.

The chain carries TRBV5-8 and TRBJ1-1; maybe TRBD1 (5 bases). This CDR3 region has 15 residues. Germline CDR1 SGHTS, CDR2 YDEGEE. The V end was cut by 0 bases, the J end by 2 bases, with 11 bases between. The CDR3 loop is CASSLAGERNTEAFF. Written as DNA, the CDR3 is TGTGCCAGCAGCTTGGCGGGGGAGAGAAACACTGAAGCTTTCTTT.

V and J are TRBV27 and TRBJ2-3; D is possibly TRBD2 (7 bases). The CDR3 runs 13 residues. V was trimmed by 6 bases and J by 5 bases, leaving 12 bases between them. Germline V gives CDR1 MNHEY, CDR2 SMNVEV (reference sequence). In nucleotides, the CDR3 is TGTGCCAGCAGCGGGGGGCCAGTAGATACGCAGTATTTT. Protein sequence: CASSGGPVDTQYF.

The sample holds one count of this clone. The chain carries TRBV15 and TRBJ2-2; 10 bases are a match to TRBD1. Trimming removed 5 bases from V and 5 bases from J; junction bases left unmatched: 5. CDR3 length equals 15 residues. In germline, CDR1 is LNHNV, CDR2 YYDKDF (reference sequence). Written as DNA, the CDR3 is TGTGCCACCAGCGCCGGGACAGGGGTAACCGGGGAGCTGTTTTTT. Translation gives CATSAGTGVTGELFF.

A single count supports this clone. The chain carries TRBV9 and TRBJ2-2; no definite D call. The CDR3 has 13 amino acids. In germline, CDR1 is SGDLS, CDR2 YYNGEE. V was cut by 0 bases and J by 6 bases, with 6 bases left in between. CDR3 sequence (DNA): TGTGCCAGCAGCGTAGCTACTCCCGGGGAGCTGTTTTTT. Translated: CASSVATPGELFF.

V and J are TRBV6-5 and TRBJ2-2; D might be TRBD1 (6 bases). The V end was cut by 7 bases, the J end by 3 bases, with 12 bases between. The CDR3 spans 14 residues. Germline-derived CDR1 and CDR2 are MNHEY and SVGAGI. The CDR3 region is CASIGGQYTGELFF. The CDR3 region has the DNA TGTGCCAGCATTGGAGGACAGTACACCGGGGAGCTGTTTTTT.

This clone was seen once. CDR3 bases: TGTGCCAGCAGCCTGGGACAGGGGGCGCCCACCCAGTACTTC. Protein: CASSLGQGAPTQYF. The gene calls are TRBV7-9 and TRBJ2-5, with TRBD1 identical over 12 bases. Germline V gene lookup returns CDR1 SEHNR and CDR2 FQNEAQ (reference sequence). The CDR3 is made up of 14 amino acids. The J segment lost 8 bases and the V segment lost 5 bases, leaving 6 bases of the junction unmatched.

The chain links TRBV6-5 to TRBJ1-4, with D possibly matching TRBD1 (5 bases). The germline gives CDR1 MNHEY, CDR2 SVGAGI. Deletions cut 5 bases from V and 8 bases from J, with 12 bases between. The CDR3 is 13 amino acids. This CDR3 reads CASSTGQDEKLFF. The CDR3 nucleotides are TGTGCCAGCAGTACAGGACAAGACGAAAAACTGTTTTTT.

The J gene is TRBJ2-1, the V gene TRBV27, with 8 bases that match TRBD1. This CDR3 is 16 amino acids long. V lost 5 bases and J lost 1; bases outside the gene matches: 7. Germline V lookup: CDR1 MNHEY, CDR2 SMNVEV (reference sequence). CDR3 amino acids: CASSTQGAGSYNEQFF. In DNA, the CDR3 is TGTGCCAGCAGTACGCAGGGGGCTGGGTCCTACAATGAGCAGTTCTTC.

The rearrangement uses TRBV7-8 and TRBJ1-5; the D is unclear. V was clipped by 4 bases and J by 5 bases, with 18 bases between them. This CDR3 spans 16 amino acids. Germline values: CDR1 SGHVS, CDR2 FQNEAQ. CDR3 in amino acids: CASSSLGDLPDQPQHF. For the CDR3, the DNA is TGTGCCAGCAGCTCTTTGGGAGACCTCCCTGATCAGCCCCAGCATTTT.

This CDR3 reads CASSLGRLAGTYTGELFF. The CDR3 nucleotides are TGCGCCAGCAGCTTGGGCAGACTAGCGGGGACATACACCGGGGAGCTGTTTTTT. This chain links TRBV5-1 with TRBJ2-2, with TRBD2 matching 11 bases. This CDR3 is built from 18 residues. After removal of 0 bases from V and 3 bases from J, the junction contained 7 bases not matched to a gene. Germline lookup yields CDR1 SGHRS and CDR2 YFSETQ.

This clone was seen once. This CDR3 is CASTPGGRREQYF. DNA for the CDR3: TGTGCCAGCACCCCAGGGGGCAGGCGGGAGCAGTACTTC. V is TRBV12-3 or TRBV12-4 and J is TRBJ2-7; 8 bases fit TRBD1. V shed 7 bases and J 7 bases; nucleotides not matched to a gene: 9. The CDR3 contains 13 residues.

The chain carries TRBV11-2 and TRBJ1-2, with D maybe TRBD1 (5 bases). Per germline, CDR1 SGHAT and CDR2 FQNNGV. The CDR3 runs to 13 residues. V was pared by 3 bases and J by 3 bases, with 8 bases between. CDR3 sequence (DNA): TGTGCCAGCAGCTTCGCGGGGCACTATGGCTACACCTTC. Protein product: CASSFAGHYGYTF. Drawing the rest from reference TRBV11-2 and TRBJ1-2, the complete variable domain is EAGVAQSPRYKIIEKRQSVAFWCNPISGHATLYWYQQILGQGPKLLIQFQNNGVVDDSQLPKDRFSAERLKGVDSTLKIQPAKLEDSAVYLCASSFAGHYGYTFGSGTRLTVV.

This clone was seen a single time. The V and J genes are TRBV10-2 and TRBJ2-5; D perhaps matches TRBD2 (6 bases). Trimming took 10 bases from V and 2 from J, leaving 14 bases between them. Germline loops: CDR1 WSHSY, CDR2 SAAADI. The CDR3 length is 13 residues. The CDR3 DNA follows: TGCGCCACCCGGCGGGGACGACAAGAGACCCAGTACTTC. Translation gives CATRRGRQETQYF.

V is TRBV6-6 and J is TRBJ2-5, with 7 bases that match TRBD2. J gave up 11 bases and V 2 bases, and 2 bases lay outside the gene matches. The CDR3 length is 11 residues. Germline loops: CDR1 MNHNY, CDR2 SVGAGI (reference sequence). DNA for the CDR3: TGTGCCAGCAGTTACCAGCGGGGACAGTACTTC. This encodes CASSYQRGQYF.

The J gene is TRBJ2-7, the V gene TRBV11-2, with a possible D match to TRBD2 (6 bases). Deletions cut 1 base from V and 0 bases from J, with 10 bases between. The CDR3 is 15 residues long. Germline-derived CDR1 and CDR2 are SGHAT and FQNNGV. CDR3 nucleotide sequence: TGTGCCAGCAGCTTAGTTTTCGGGAGCTCCTACGAGCAGTACTTC. Its translation is CASSLVFGSSYEQYF.

J is TRBJ2-1 and V is TRBV20-1; 9 bases map to TRBD2. The CDR3 runs to 16 residues. Germline loops: CDR1 DFQATT, CDR2 SNEGSKA (reference sequence). The V gene end was trimmed by 3 bases and the J gene end by 3 bases; junction bases not matched to a gene: 9. CDR3 DNA: TGCAGTGCTAGTGCGGGAGGGCCCCTAAACTACAATGAGCAGTTCTTC. Its translation: CSASAGGPLNYNEQFF.